This is a list of T cell receptor beta chains from one sample in a study of T cell repertoires in cytomegalovirus infection. TCRdb independently ran MiXCR on the reads; one entry per CDR3 protein. The data show around 800,000 distinct CDR3 sequences, with over 25% seen just once and approximately 13% held by the top ten. No antigen has been assigned to these receptors. Sequencing was performed on cultured CD8+ T cells from PBMCs, taken from culture after CMV antigen stimulation. The receptors were gathered from a human donor in good health (CMV status not recorded). Some clones in this sample may be carry-over from other donors' samples. CDR3s include the opening cysteine and the closing phenylalanine or tryptophan. D genes are given only for firm matches. For some rows the clone size is stated as once, few or many, or as a class when expanded; others skip it.

cdr3_length,clone_size,j_call,v_call,d_call,cdr3_aa,cdr3_nt
17,few,TRBJ2-5,TRBV7-6,TRBD2,CASSLQRSGSFQETQYF,TGTGCCAGCAGCTTACAACGAAGCGGGAGCTTCCAAGAGACCCAGTACTTC
14,NA,TRBJ1-1,TRBV27,NA,CASSPGLRNTEAFF,TGTGCCAGCAGTCCCGGACTCCGGAACACTGAAGCTTTCTTT
12,few,TRBJ2-4,TRBV24-1,NA,CATSPGKNIQYF,TGTGCCACCAGTCCCGGGAAAAACATTCAGTACTTC
15,NA,TRBJ1-4,TRBV6-5,TRBD1,CASSFASGQGSKLFF,TGTGCCAGCAGTTTTGCCTCGGGACAGGGATCAAAACTGTTTTTT
14,few,TRBJ2-2,TRBV4-1,NA,CASHTGTSTGELFF,TGCGCCAGCCATACAGGGACGAGCACCGGGGAGCTGTTTTTT
13,few,TRBJ1-1,TRBV25-1,NA,CASGLGGDAEAFF,TGTGCCAGCGGATTAGGGGGGGATGCTGAAGCTTTCTTT
11,many,TRBJ1-2,TRBV7-6,NA,CASSSRQGYTF,TGTGCCAGCAGCTCGAGGCAAGGCTACACCTTC
13,few,TRBJ2-4,TRBV6-1,NA,CACSELAKNIQYF,TGTGCGTGCAGCGAACTAGCCAAAAACATTCAGTACTTC
13,NA,TRBJ1-1,TRBV4-1,NA,CASSQDLGGEAFF,TGCGCCAGCAGCCAAGATCTTGGGGGGGAAGCTTTCTTT
15,NA,TRBJ1-4,TRBV28,NA,CASRGTDSLNEKLFF,TGTGCCAGCAGGGGGACCGACAGTCTTAATGAAAAACTGTTTTTT
13,NA,TRBJ2-7,TRBV20-1,NA,CSARNTDSYEQYF,TGCAGTGCTAGGAACACAGACTCCTACGAGCAGTACTTC
16,NA,TRBJ1-5,TRBV19,NA,CASIPKGWGRNQPQHF,TGTGCCAGTATCCCTAAAGGATGGGGTCGCAATCAGCCCCAGCATTTT
19,few,TRBJ1-1,TRBV6-5,NA,CASSYSIQEDKFMNTEAFF,TGTGCCAGCAGTTACTCGATTCAAGAGGACAAGTTCATGAACACTGAAGCTTTCTTT
15,NA,TRBJ2-1,TRBV29-1,TRBD2,CSAEGLAGRYNEQFF,TGCAGCGCCGAGGGGCTAGCGGGGAGATACAATGAGCAGTTCTTC
14,NA,TRBJ2-3,TRBV4-1,NA,CASSARAGTDTQYF,TGCGCCAGCAGCGCGCGCGCTGGTACAGATACGCAGTATTTT
14,many,TRBJ2-5,TRBV7-2,NA,CASSGEREGETQYF,TGTGCCAGCAGCGGGGAGAGGGAAGGCGAGACCCAGTACTTC
14,NA,TRBJ1-2,TRBV7-9,NA,CASSSMTDVYGYTF,TGTGCCAGCAGCTCGATGACAGACGTCTATGGCTACACCTTC
16,NA,TRBJ2-1,TRBV27,NA,CASSLLATNPYNEQFF,TGTGCCAGCAGTTTACTAGCGACCAACCCTTACAATGAGCAGTTCTTC
15,NA,TRBJ2-7,TRBV7-9,NA,CASSLDPGPPYEQYF,TGTGCCAGCAGCTTAGATCCGGGGCCTCCCTACGAGCAGTACTTC
13,NA,TRBJ2-2,TRBV13,TRBD1,CASSRDRVGELFF,TGTGCCAGCAGCCGCGACAGGGTTGGGGAGCTGTTTTTT
13,NA,TRBJ2-5,TRBV6-5,TRBD1,CASSWTGGETQYF,TGTGCCAGCAGTTGGACAGGCGGGGAGACCCAGTACTTC
15,NA,TRBJ1-2,TRBV27,TRBD1,CASREGADPRRGYTF,TGTGCCAGCAGGGAGGGGGCTGACCCTCGGCGGGGCTACACCTTC
14,NA,TRBJ2-3,TRBV7-9,NA,CASRHNLGTDTQYF,TGTGCCAGCAGACACAACCTAGGGACAGATACGCAGTATTTT
14,NA,TRBJ2-7,TRBV7-2,NA,CASTSFEGWLEQYF,TGTGCCAGCACCTCATTCGAGGGATGGCTCGAGCAGTACTTC
14,few,TRBJ2-5,TRBV6-2/TRBV6-3,NA,CASSYSDRKETQYF,TGTGCCAGCAGTTACTCGGACAGAAAAGAGACCCAGTACTTC
17,few,TRBJ2-3,TRBV7-8,TRBD2,CASSLETTSGGTDTQYF,TGTGCCAGCAGCTTAGAAACGACTAGCGGGGGGACGGATACGCAGTATTTT
18,NA,TRBJ2-7,TRBV15,NA,CATSRGEGSLLSSYEQYF,TGTGCCACCAGCAGAGGGGAAGGAAGCCTCCTCAGCTCCTACGAGCAGTACTTC
15,NA,TRBJ2-5,TRBV13,TRBD1,CASSPQTGGRETQYF,TGTGCCAGCAGTCCGCAGACAGGGGGTCGGGAGACCCAGTACTTC
15,NA,TRBJ1-5,TRBV6-5,NA,CASSYSMGGYQPQHF,TGTGCCAGCAGTTACTCGATGGGGGGCTATCAGCCCCAGCATTTT
13,once,TRBJ2-3,TRBV20-1,NA,CSAFTEHTDTQYF,TGCAGTGCCTTCACCGAGCACACAGATACGCAGTATTTT
14,NA,TRBJ2-1,TRBV5-4,NA,CASSLVWTDDEQFF,TGTGCCAGCAGCTTGGTGTGGACAGACGATGAGCAGTTCTTC
15,NA,TRBJ2-7,TRBV6-5,NA,CASSSDGTEAYEQYF,TGTGCCAGCAGTTCCGACGGGACGGAAGCCTACGAGCAGTACTTC
15,few,TRBJ2-7,TRBV9,TRBD2,CASSVELAGLYEQYF,TGTGCCAGCAGCGTAGAACTAGCGGGGCTGTACGAGCAGTACTTC
17,many,TRBJ1-1,TRBV7-3,TRBD1,CASSLTGTGLMNTEAFF,TGTGCCAGCAGCTTAACCGGGACAGGCCTCATGAACACTGAAGCTTTCTTT
12,many,TRBJ2-3,TRBV6-2/TRBV6-3,NA,CASSYSPDTQYF,TGTGCCAGCAGTTACTCACCAGATACGCAGTATTTT
16,few,TRBJ1-2,TRBV6-1,NA,CASTPIPGLSNYGYTF,TGTGCCAGCACCCCCATACCGGGACTCTCTAATTATGGCTACACCTTC
14,many,TRBJ1-5,TRBV6-1,NA,CASSEEEGWQPQHF,TGTGCCAGCAGTGAAGAAGAAGGGTGGCAGCCCCAGCATTTT
16,NA,TRBJ2-1,TRBV6-1,TRBD1,CASSEFHWDRGNEQFF,TGTGCCAGCAGTGAATTCCACTGGGACAGGGGCAATGAGCAGTTCTTC
14,NA,TRBJ2-7,TRBV27,NA,CASSPGANAYEQYF,TGTGCCAGCAGTCCTGGAGCGAACGCCTACGAGCAGTACTTC
15,NA,TRBJ1-5,TRBV6-1,TRBD1,CASRALGQLNQPQHF,TGTGCCAGCAGAGCGTTGGGACAGCTCAATCAGCCCCAGCATTTT
14,few,TRBJ1-5,TRBV6-2/TRBV6-3,NA,CASRIGRLNQPQHF,TGTGCCAGCAGGATAGGACGGCTTAATCAGCCCCAGCATTTT
15,many,TRBJ2-1,TRBV7-6,NA,CASNDGRELIGEQFF,TGTGCCAGCAACGATGGACGGGAACTCATCGGGGAGCAGTTCTTC
19,NA,TRBJ2-3,TRBV15,NA,CATGQTFPHRDEFTDTQYF,TGTGCCACCGGGCAGACCTTTCCGCACCGGGACGAGTTCACAGATACGCAGTATTTT
17,NA,TRBJ2-7,TRBV3-1,NA,CASSQLNGTASSYEQYF,TGTGCCAGCAGCCAATTAAACGGGACGGCGAGCTCCTACGAGCAGTACTTC
16,few,TRBJ1-5,TRBV6-1,NA,CASSLDLTGGGQPQHF,TGTGCCAGCAGCTTAGACCTTACAGGAGGGGGGCAGCCCCAGCATTTT
18,once,TRBJ2-6,TRBV5-1,NA,CASGSKIPGISGANVLTF,TGCGCCAGCGGATCCAAGATACCCGGAATCTCTGGGGCCAACGTCCTGACTTTC
14,many,TRBJ1-6,TRBV6-1,NA,CASDTAGDNSPLHF,TGTGCCAGCGACACGGCAGGGGATAATTCACCCCTCCACTTT
18,few,TRBJ2-4,TRBV19,NA,CASSMEETRIRNKNIQYF,TGTGCCAGTAGTATGGAGGAGACCCGGATCCGGAACAAAAACATTCAGTACTTC
15,NA,TRBJ2-1,TRBV7-6,NA,CASSFKAWNYNEQFF,TGTGCCAGCAGCTTCAAAGCCTGGAACTACAATGAGCAGTTCTTC
13,NA,TRBJ2-7,TRBV20-1,NA,CSARDIWGYEQYF,TGCAGTGCTAGAGACATCTGGGGGTACGAGCAGTACTTC
15,NA,TRBJ1-5,TRBV7-9,NA,CASSQSQQSNQPQHF,TGTGCCAGCAGCCAATCCCAACAGAGCAATCAGCCCCAGCATTTT
13,few,TRBJ2-1,TRBV20-1,TRBD2,CSVVAGDKSEQFF,TGCAGTGTTGTAGCGGGGGACAAGAGTGAGCAGTTCTTC
15,many,TRBJ1-6,TRBV7-2,NA,CASSTARYGNSPLHF,TGTGCCAGCAGCACCGCTCGATATGGTAATTCACCCCTCCACTTT